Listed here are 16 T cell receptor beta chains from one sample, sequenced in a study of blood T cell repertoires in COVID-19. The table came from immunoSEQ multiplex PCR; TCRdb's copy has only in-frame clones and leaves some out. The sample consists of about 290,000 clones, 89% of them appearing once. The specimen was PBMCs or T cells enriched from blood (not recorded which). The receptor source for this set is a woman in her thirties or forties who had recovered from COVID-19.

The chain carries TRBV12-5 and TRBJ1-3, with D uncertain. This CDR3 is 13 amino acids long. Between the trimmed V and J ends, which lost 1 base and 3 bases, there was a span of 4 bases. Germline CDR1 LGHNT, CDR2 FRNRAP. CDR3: CASGLGHGNTIYF. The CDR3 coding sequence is TGTGCTAGTGGTTTGGGGCATGGAAACACCATATATTTT.

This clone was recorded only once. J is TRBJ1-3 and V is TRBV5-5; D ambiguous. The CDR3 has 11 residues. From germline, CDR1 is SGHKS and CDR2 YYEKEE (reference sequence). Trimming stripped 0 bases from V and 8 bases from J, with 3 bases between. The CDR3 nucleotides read TGTGCCAGCAGCTTGGGAGACACCATATATTTT. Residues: CASSLGDTIYF. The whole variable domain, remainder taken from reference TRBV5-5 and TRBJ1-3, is DAGVTQSPTHLIKTRGQQVTLRCSPISGHKSVSWYQQVLGQGPQFIFQYYEKEERGRGNFPDRFSARQFPNYSSELNVNALLLGDSALYLCASSLGDTIYFGEGSWLTVV.

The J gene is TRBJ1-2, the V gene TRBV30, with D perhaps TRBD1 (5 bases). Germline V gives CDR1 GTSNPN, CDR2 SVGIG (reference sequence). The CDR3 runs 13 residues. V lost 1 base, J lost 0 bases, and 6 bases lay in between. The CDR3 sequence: CAWSAGTNYGYTF. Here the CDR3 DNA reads TGTGCCTGGAGTGCAGGGACTAACTATGGCTACACCTTC.

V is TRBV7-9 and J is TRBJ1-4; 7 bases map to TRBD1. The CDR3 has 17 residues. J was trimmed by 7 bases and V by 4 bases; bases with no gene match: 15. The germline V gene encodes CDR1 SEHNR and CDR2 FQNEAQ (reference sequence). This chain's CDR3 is CASSSLSNPRGSEKLFF. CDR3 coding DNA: TGTGCCAGCAGCTCCCTGTCCAACCCCAGGGGGAGTGAAAAACTGTTTTTT.

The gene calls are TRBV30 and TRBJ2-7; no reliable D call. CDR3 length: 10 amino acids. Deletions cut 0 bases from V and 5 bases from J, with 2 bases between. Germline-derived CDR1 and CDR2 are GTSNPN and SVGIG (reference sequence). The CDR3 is CAWSVNEQYF. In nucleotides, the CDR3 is TGTGCCTGGAGTGTCAACGAGCAGTACTTC.

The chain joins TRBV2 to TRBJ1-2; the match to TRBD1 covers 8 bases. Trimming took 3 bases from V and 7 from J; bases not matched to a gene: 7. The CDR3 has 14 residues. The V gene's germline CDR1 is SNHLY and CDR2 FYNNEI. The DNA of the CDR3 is TGTGCCAGCAGTGAGAGACAGGGGTGGAGTGGCTACACCTTC. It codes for CASSERQGWSGYTF.

CDR3 bases: TGTGCCAGCAGCGTAGATCCGGACAGGGCAAGTAATGAAAAACTGTTTTTT. Translated, it gives CASSVDPDRASNEKLFF. V is TRBV9 and J is TRBJ1-4, with 8 bases lining up with TRBD1. The length of the CDR3 is 17 residues. Germline V CDR1 and CDR2: SGDLS, YYNGEE. Trimming took 0 bases from V and 4 from J; bases not matched to a gene: 8.

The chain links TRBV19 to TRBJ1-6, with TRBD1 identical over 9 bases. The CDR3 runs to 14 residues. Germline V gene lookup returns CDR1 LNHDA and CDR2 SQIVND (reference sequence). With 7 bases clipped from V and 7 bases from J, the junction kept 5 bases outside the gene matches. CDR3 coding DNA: TGTGCCAGTAATCCGACAGGGGGGAATTCACCCCTCCACTTT. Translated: CASNPTGGNSPLHF. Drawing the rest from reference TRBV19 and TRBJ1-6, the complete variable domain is DGGITQSPKYLFRKEGQNVTLSCEQNLNHDAMYWYRQDPGQGLRLIYYSQIVNDFQKGDIAEGYSVSREKKESFPLTVTSAQKNPTAFYLCASNPTGGNSPLHFGNGTRLTVT.

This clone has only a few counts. The CDR3 protein is CASTTGTVNGYTF. DNA of the CDR3: TGTGCCAGCACTACGGGGACAGTAAATGGCTACACCTTC. The chain has TRBV6-5 and TRBJ1-2, with 7 bases aligning to TRBD1. Germline V gene data show CDR1 as MNHEY and CDR2 as SVGAGI. CDR3 size: 13 residues. V dropped 7 bases and J dropped 6; count of bases not matched to a gene: 8.

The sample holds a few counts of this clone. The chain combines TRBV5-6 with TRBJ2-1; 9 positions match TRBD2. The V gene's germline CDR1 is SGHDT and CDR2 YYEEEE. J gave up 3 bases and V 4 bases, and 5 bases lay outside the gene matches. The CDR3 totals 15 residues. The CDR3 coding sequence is TGTGCCAGCAGCCCCAGGACTAGCGTCTACAATGAGCAGTTCTTC. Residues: CASSPRTSVYNEQFF. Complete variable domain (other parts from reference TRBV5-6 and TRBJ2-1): DAGVTQSPTHLIKTRGQQVTLRCSPKSGHDTVSWYQQALGQGPQFIFQYYEEEERQRGNFPDRFSGHQFPNYSSELNVNALLLGDSALYLCASSPRTSVYNEQFFGPGTRLTVL.

The CDR3 DNA follows: TGCGCCAGCAGCTTAAGGACAGGGGGAGACACCGGGGAGCTGTTTTTT. Translating gives CASSLRTGGDTGELFF. The J gene is TRBJ2-2, the V gene TRBV5-1, with 10 bases lining up with TRBD1. The V and J ends lost 2 bases and 3 bases, in that order; junction bases with no gene match: 4. CDR3 size: 16 residues. The germline V gene has CDR1 SGHRS and CDR2 YFSETQ.

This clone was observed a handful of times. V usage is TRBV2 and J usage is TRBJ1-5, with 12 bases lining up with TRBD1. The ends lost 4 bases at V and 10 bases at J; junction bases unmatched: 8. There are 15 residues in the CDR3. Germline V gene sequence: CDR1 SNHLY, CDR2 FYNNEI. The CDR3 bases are TGTGCCAGCAGTGCGGGGACAGGGGGCCTTGGACCCCAGCATTTT. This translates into CASSAGTGGLGPQHF. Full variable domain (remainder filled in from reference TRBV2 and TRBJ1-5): EPEVTQTPSHQVTQMGQEVILRCVPISNHLYFYWYRQILGQKVEFLVSFYNNEISEKSEIFDDQFSVERPDGSNFTLKIRSTKLEDSAMYFCASSAGTGGLGPQHFGDGTRLSIL.

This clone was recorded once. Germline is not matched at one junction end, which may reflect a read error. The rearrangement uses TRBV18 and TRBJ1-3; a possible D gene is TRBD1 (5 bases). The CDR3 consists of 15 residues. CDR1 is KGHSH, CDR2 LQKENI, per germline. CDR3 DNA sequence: TGTGCCAGCTCGCCACCTACAGGCCGCGGAAACACCATATATTTT. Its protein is CASSPPTGRGNTIYF.

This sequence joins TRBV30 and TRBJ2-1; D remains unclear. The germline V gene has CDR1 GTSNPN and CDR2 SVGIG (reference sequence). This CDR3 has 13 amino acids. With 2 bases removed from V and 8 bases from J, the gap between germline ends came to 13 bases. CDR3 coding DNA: TGTGCCTGGAGTTACCTGGTACAAGATGAGCAGTTCTTC. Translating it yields CAWSYLVQDEQFF.

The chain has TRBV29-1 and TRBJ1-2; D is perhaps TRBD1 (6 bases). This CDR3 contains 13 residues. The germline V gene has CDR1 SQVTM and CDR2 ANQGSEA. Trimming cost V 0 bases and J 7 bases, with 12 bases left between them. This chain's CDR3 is CSVEDGRGSGYTF. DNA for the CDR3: TGCAGCGTTGAAGATGGCAGGGGATCTGGCTACACCTTC.

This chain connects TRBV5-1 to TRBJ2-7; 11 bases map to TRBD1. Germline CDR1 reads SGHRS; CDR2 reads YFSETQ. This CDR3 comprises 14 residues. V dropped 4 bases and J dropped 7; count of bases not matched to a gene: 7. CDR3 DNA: TGCGCCAGCAGCCTAGGACAGGGGGCTAGGGAGCAGTACTTC. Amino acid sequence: CASSLGQGAREQYF.